Shown below are 9 T cell receptor beta chains from a single sample sequenced in a study of cytomegalovirus exposure and HLA in healthy donors (dated by TCRdb to the late 2010s). The library was produced with the immunoSEQ multiplex PCR assay. TCRdb retrieved this table from immuneACCESS and kept in-frame rearrangements only. Not all clones are present; in checked studies, unresolved V genes account for under half, and no reason is known for the remainder. In this sample the table shows around 70,000 clones, about 89% of which occur a single time. Roughly 3.1% of the sample is taken by the ten largest. Source material: PBMCs. These TCRs come from a man younger than 35 in good health and CMV-seronegative.

The rearrangement uses TRBV2 and TRBJ2-3, with 16 bases that match TRBD2. With 3 bases clipped from V and 6 bases from J, the junction kept 15 bases outside the gene matches. CDR1 SNHLY and CDR2 FYNNEI come from the germline V gene. The length of the CDR3 is 20 residues. This CDR3 is CASSDDGTSGRVGAADTQYF. The DNA of the CDR3 is TGTGCCAGCAGTGATGATGGGACTAGCGGGAGGGTAGGGGCGGCCGATACGCAGTATTTT. The full variable domain, completed using reference TRBV2 and TRBJ2-3, is EPEVTQTPSHQVTQMGQEVILRCVPISNHLYFYWYRQILGQKVEFLVSFYNNEISEKSEIFDDQFSVERPDGSNFTLKIRSTKLEDSAMYFCASSDDGTSGRVGAADTQYFGPGTRLTVL.

The chain employs TRBV19 and TRBJ1-2; possibly TRBD1 for D (6 bases). Germline assignment: CDR1 LNHDA and CDR2 SQIVND (reference sequence). This CDR3 comprises 14 residues. V shed 4 bases and J shed 4 bases, with 13 bases lying between them. CDR3 in DNA: TGTGCCAGTAGTACAAGACAGGCGGTCTATGGCTACACCTTC. Protein sequence: CASSTRQAVYGYTF.

The V and J genes are TRBV11-3 and TRBJ1-1, with 8 bases that match TRBD1. Germline CDR1 and CDR2: SGHNT and YENEEA. This CDR3 is 13 amino acids long. V dropped 6 bases and J dropped 6; count of bases not matched to a gene: 6. CDR3 loop: CASSYTGGAEAFF. CDR3 in DNA: TGTGCCAGCAGTTATACAGGGGGGGCTGAAGCTTTCTTT.

This clone was observed a single time. V usage is TRBV10-3 and J usage is TRBJ2-7, with TRBD1 identical over 7 bases. V was pared by 5 bases and J by 3 bases, with 7 bases of the junction left unmatched. Looked up from germline, CDR1 is ENHRY and CDR2 is SYGVKD. The CDR3 spans 14 residues. The CDR3, as DNA: TGTGCCATCAGTCGCGACAGGGTAGGCTACGAGCAGTACTTC. Translation gives CAISRDRVGYEQYF.

This clone appeared a single time. Relative to the germline gene, one junction end is altered; a read error may explain this. The gene calls are TRBV7-7 and TRBJ1-4, with 9 bases lining up with TRBD1. The CDR3 is 19 amino acids. Germline lookup yields CDR1 SSHAT and CDR2 FNYEAQ (reference sequence). CDR3 bases: TGTGCTAGCAGCCTTCGGGACAGGGTGTCCCAATTGACTAATGAAAAACTGTTTTTT. Residues: CASSLRDRVSQLTNEKLFF.

The J gene is TRBJ2-7, the V gene TRBV28; 7 positions match TRBD2. Germline values: CDR1 MDHEN, CDR2 SYDVKM. J gave up 0 bases and V 5 bases, and 7 bases lay outside the gene matches. This CDR3 has 15 amino acids. CDR3 nucleotides: TGTGCCAGCAGTCCAATCCGGGGGGTCTCCTACGAGCAGTACTTC. It codes for CASSPIRGVSYEQYF.

The chain couples TRBV4-1 to TRBJ2-3; D call uncertain. V lost 1 base and J 6 bases, leaving 5 bases between the germline ends. This CDR3 has 12 amino acids. In germline, CDR1 is MGHRA, CDR2 YSYEKL. In nucleotides, the CDR3 is TGCGCCAGCAGCCAAGTACGGGATACGCAGTATTTT. Amino acid sequence: CASSQVRDTQYF.

The chain has TRBV10-3 and TRBJ2-3; D is uncertain. V lost 4 bases to trimming and J lost 7 bases, with 6 bases between them. The CDR3 consists of 11 residues. Per germline, CDR1 ENHRY and CDR2 SYGVKD. The CDR3 region is CAISALYTQYF. CDR3 coding DNA: TGTGCCATCAGTGCCCTTTATACGCAGTATTTT.

The V and J genes are TRBV4-1 and TRBJ2-7; no definite D call. Per germline, CDR1 MGHRA and CDR2 YSYEKL. Trimming took 0 bases from V and 5 from J, leaving 17 bases between them. The CDR3 loop spans 16 amino acids. This chain's CDR3 is CASSQDLRPRGHEQYF. DNA of the CDR3: TGCGCCAGCAGCCAAGATTTGAGACCCCGAGGCCACGAGCAGTACTTC.